The source of this T cell receptor (beta chain) is a study of T-cell reconstitution after alpha-beta-depleted transplantation in children. Study-level points and caveats: Several hundred rapidly expanded clones from non-depleted graft cells reportedly supplied alpha-beta T cells about two months post-transplant. Counts and diversity of T cells one year after transplant came mostly from newly produced T cells. Surviving thymic progenitors and recipient T cells were the source of high TCRbeta diversity at day 60 in some patients.

The TCRbeta library incorporated unique molecular identifiers. One entry per CDR3 protein, called by TCRdb with MiXCR from the PCR reads. The profile shows more than 200,000 distinct CDR3 sequences, 20% to 30% of them singletons. This clonotype occurred many times. Its antigen is still unknown. The germline gives CDR1 SGDLS, CDR2 YYNGEE. CDR3 size: 14 residues. V lost 1 base and J lost 3; bases outside the gene matches: 1. This sequence joins TRBV9 and TRBJ2-3, with 8 bases lining up with TRBD1. This TCR was sampled from a girl under 10 years old with Fanconi anemia, due to receive a stem cell transplant. The specimen comprised PBMCs, sampled before TCRalphabeta/CD19-depleted stem cell transplant. The CDR3 nucleotides read TGTGCCAGCAGCGTACAGGGGGCGACAGATACGCAGTATTTT. Amino acids: CASSVQGATDTQYF.